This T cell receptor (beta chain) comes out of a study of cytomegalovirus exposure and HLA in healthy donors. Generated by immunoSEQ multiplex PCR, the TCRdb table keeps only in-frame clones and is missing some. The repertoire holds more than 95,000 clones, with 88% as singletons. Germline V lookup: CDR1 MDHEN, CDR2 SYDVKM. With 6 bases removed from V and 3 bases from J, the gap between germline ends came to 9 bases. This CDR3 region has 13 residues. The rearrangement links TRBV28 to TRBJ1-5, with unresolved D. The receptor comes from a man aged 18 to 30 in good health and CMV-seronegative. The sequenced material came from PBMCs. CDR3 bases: TGTGCCAGCAGGGGCCCGTTCAATCAGCCCCAGCATTTT. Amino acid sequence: CASRGPFNQPQHF.